This TCR beta chain was sequenced during a study of T cells in tuberculosis. Findings of the study overall: Shorter CDR3-alpha in active tuberculosis partly drove smaller distances. Active tuberculosis alpha repertoires lay closer to GMM-specific TCRs than controls'.

Germline CDR1 is MNHEY and CDR2 is SMNVEV (reference sequence). CDR3 length: 13 residues. The V end was cut by 4 bases, the J end by 0 bases, with 4 bases between. The table came from immunoSEQ multiplex PCR; TCRdb's copy has only in-frame clones and leaves some out. The table lists 20,000 to 25,000 clones, roughly 88% of them singletons. To note about this clone: Its antigen is not known.

The time point was: new active TB diagnosis, blood taken before or within 7 days of starting treatment. Confirmation came from sputum smear and/or culture positivity for M. tuberculosis. Each clinical donor contributed on average about 92,000 T cells from unsorted cryopreserved PBMC. The V and J genes are TRBV27 and TRBJ1-5; D is unresolved. The receptor was isolated from an adult with tuberculosis. The specimen comprised PBMCs, sampled at tuberculosis diagnosis. The CDR3 DNA reads TGTGCCAGCAGTTCTTATAGCAATCAGCCCCAGCATTTT. Its protein product is CASSSYSNQPQHF.